Shown below are 15 T cell receptor beta chains from a single sample sequenced in a study of cytomegalovirus exposure and HLA in healthy donors. Use of 60 Vbeta and 13 Jbeta primers characterized the PCR. The protocol was immunoSEQ multiplex PCR, while the TCRdb copy is restricted to in-frame clones and leaves out a portion. The listing records tens of thousands of clones. The specimen sequenced was PBMCs. These receptors originate from a man under 40 in good health and CMV-seronegative.

The rearrangement links TRBV30 to TRBJ1-2; weak D call: TRBD1 (5 bases). The CDR3 is made up of 15 amino acids. CDR1 is GTSNPN and CDR2 is SVGIG in the germline V gene (reference sequence). V gave up 1 base and J gave up 7 bases, with 19 bases separating them. The CDR3 loop is CAWSDHRGKRFGYTF. The CDR3 nucleotides read TGTGCCTGGAGTGACCATCGGGGGAAACGTTTTGGCTACACCTTC. The full variable domain, rest sourced from reference TRBV30 and TRBJ1-2, is SQTIHQWPATLVQPVGSPLSLECTVEGTSNPNLYWYRQAAGRGLQLLFYSVGIGQISSEVPQNLSASRPQDRQFILSSKKLLLSDSGFYLCAWSDHRGKRFGYTFGSGTRLTVV.

The chain carries TRBV5-1 and TRBJ2-3, with 12 nucleotides matching TRBD2. From germline, CDR1 is SGHRS and CDR2 YFSETQ. The CDR3 runs to 19 residues. The V gene end was trimmed by 4 bases and the J gene end by 1 base; junction bases not matched to a gene: 13. As DNA, the CDR3 is TGCGCCAGCAGCCGAGCCGGGACTAGCGGGTCATTGCGCACAGATACGCAGTATTTT. Protein sequence: CASSRAGTSGSLRTDTQYF.

This chain links TRBV6-6 with TRBJ1-2; D is possibly TRBD1 (6 bases). V lost 7 bases, J lost 5 bases, and 17 bases lay in between. This CDR3 comprises 14 residues. CDR1 and CDR2 from the germline V gene are MNHNY and SVGAGI (reference sequence). The CDR3 protein is CASTSEGVRYGYTF. CDR3 sequence (DNA): TGTGCCAGCACCTCCGAGGGGGTCCGATATGGCTACACCTTC.

CDR3 sequence: CASSQERGTGNEKLFF. The CDR3 DNA sequence: TGCGCCAGCAGCCAAGAACGGGGGACAGGGAATGAAAAACTGTTTTTT. V and J are TRBV4-3 and TRBJ1-4; TRBD1 matches at 9 bases. This CDR3 contains 16 residues. Germline V CDR1 and CDR2: LGHNA, YSLEER. The junction had 4 bases not matched to a gene; V was cut back by 0 bases and J by 5 bases.

The V call is TRBV10-2, the J call TRBJ2-7; D unresolved. This CDR3 has 12 residues. V was cut by 8 bases and J by 2 bases, with 10 bases left in between. Germline CDR1 is WSHSY and CDR2 is SAAADI. For the CDR3, the DNA is TGCGCCAGCTTAGACACAACCTACGAGCAGTACTTC. This codes for CASLDTTYEQYF.

This chain joins TRBV18 and TRBJ2-2; 14 nucleotides match TRBD2. The V and J ends lost 3 bases and 1 base, in that order; junction bases with no gene match: 1. The CDR3 is made up of 17 amino acids. Germline V CDR1 and CDR2: KGHSH, LQKENI. The CDR3 loop reads CASSPGLAGVNTGELFF. CDR3 nucleotides: TGTGCCAGCTCACCGGGACTAGCGGGAGTGAACACCGGGGAGCTGTTTTTT.

This sequence joins TRBV5-1 and TRBJ2-3, with 8 nucleotides matching TRBD1. The V gene's germline CDR1 is SGHRS and CDR2 YFSETQ. J gave up 5 bases and V 5 bases, and 4 bases lay outside the gene matches. CDR3 length: 13 residues. Here the CDR3 reads CASSSTGVDTQYF. As DNA, the CDR3 is TGCGCCAGCAGTTCGACAGGGGTAGATACGCAGTATTTT.

The chain combines TRBV4-2 with TRBJ1-1; D perhaps matches TRBD1 (6 bases). The V end lost 1 base, the J end lost 5 bases, and 11 bases lay between the germline ends. The CDR3 covers 14 residues. Germline V lookup: CDR1 LGHNA, CDR2 YNFKEQ. CDR3 amino acids: CASSQVRGYTEAFF. CDR3 bases: TGTGCCAGCAGCCAAGTAAGGGGGTATACTGAAGCTTTCTTT.

V usage is TRBV6-5 and J usage is TRBJ2-7; 8 nucleotides align to TRBD2. CDR3 size: 14 residues. Germline-derived CDR1 and CDR2 are MNHEY and SVGAGI. V gave up 6 bases and J gave up 5 bases; unmatched junction bases: 9. CDR3 sequence reads: CASRPGLGVDEQYF. In DNA, the CDR3 is TGTGCCAGCAGACCGGGACTAGGTGTCGACGAGCAGTACTTC.

This chain joins TRBV5-1 and TRBJ2-7; 8 bases are shared with TRBD2. Germline lookup yields CDR1 SGHRS and CDR2 YFSETQ. With 4 bases clipped from V and 4 bases from J, the junction kept 7 bases outside the gene matches. CDR3 length equals 14 residues. The CDR3 DNA reads as TGCGCCAGCAGCCTTAGCGGGGACGCATACGAGCAGTACTTC. Translation gives CASSLSGDAYEQYF.

This rearrangement joins TRBV6-6 to TRBJ1-1, with D hard to call. V was cut by 6 bases and J by 0 bases, with 5 bases left in between. This CDR3 comprises 12 residues. The germline V gene has CDR1 MNHNY and CDR2 SVGAGI (reference sequence). CDR3: CASSRVNTEAFF. The DNA for the CDR3 is TGTGCCAGCAGCCGGGTGAACACTGAAGCTTTCTTT.

The chain uses TRBV5-6 and TRBJ2-5; no clear D. V lost 4 bases and J lost 1, with 2 bases in between. This CDR3 has 11 residues. The germline CDR1 and CDR2 sequences are SGHDT and YYEEEE. Here the CDR3 DNA reads TGTGCCAGCAGCCTCCAAGAGACCCAGTACTTC. Encoded protein: CASSLQETQYF.

About this clone: Compared with germline, one end of the junction differs, possibly owing to a read error. The CDR3 loop reads CASSLREESYGQYF. As DNA, the CDR3 is TGTGCCAGCAGTCTGAGGGAGGAGTCCTACGGGCAGTACTTC. The rearrangement joins TRBV25-1 to TRBJ2-7; D perhaps matches TRBD2 (6 bases). The CDR3 totals 14 residues. Germline values: CDR1 MGHDK, CDR2 SYGVNS.

The chain employs TRBV15 and TRBJ2-2, with D hard to call. Germline V CDR1 and CDR2: LNHNV, YYDKDF (reference sequence). The CDR3 loop spans 13 amino acids. Trimming removed 0 bases at V and 6 bases at J, with 5 bases between. The chain's CDR3 is CATSRDGPGELFF. The CDR3 DNA is TGTGCCACCAGCAGAGATGGGCCCGGGGAGCTGTTTTTT.

The chain joins TRBV7-6 to TRBJ2-5; no clear D gene. V gave up 1 base and J gave up 5 bases, with 8 bases separating them. The CDR3 is 13 amino acids. Germline CDR1 is SGHVS and CDR2 is FNYEAQ. The CDR3 region has the DNA TGTGCCAGCAGCTTAGTGATTGAGGAGACCCAGTACTTC. Protein: CASSLVIEETQYF.